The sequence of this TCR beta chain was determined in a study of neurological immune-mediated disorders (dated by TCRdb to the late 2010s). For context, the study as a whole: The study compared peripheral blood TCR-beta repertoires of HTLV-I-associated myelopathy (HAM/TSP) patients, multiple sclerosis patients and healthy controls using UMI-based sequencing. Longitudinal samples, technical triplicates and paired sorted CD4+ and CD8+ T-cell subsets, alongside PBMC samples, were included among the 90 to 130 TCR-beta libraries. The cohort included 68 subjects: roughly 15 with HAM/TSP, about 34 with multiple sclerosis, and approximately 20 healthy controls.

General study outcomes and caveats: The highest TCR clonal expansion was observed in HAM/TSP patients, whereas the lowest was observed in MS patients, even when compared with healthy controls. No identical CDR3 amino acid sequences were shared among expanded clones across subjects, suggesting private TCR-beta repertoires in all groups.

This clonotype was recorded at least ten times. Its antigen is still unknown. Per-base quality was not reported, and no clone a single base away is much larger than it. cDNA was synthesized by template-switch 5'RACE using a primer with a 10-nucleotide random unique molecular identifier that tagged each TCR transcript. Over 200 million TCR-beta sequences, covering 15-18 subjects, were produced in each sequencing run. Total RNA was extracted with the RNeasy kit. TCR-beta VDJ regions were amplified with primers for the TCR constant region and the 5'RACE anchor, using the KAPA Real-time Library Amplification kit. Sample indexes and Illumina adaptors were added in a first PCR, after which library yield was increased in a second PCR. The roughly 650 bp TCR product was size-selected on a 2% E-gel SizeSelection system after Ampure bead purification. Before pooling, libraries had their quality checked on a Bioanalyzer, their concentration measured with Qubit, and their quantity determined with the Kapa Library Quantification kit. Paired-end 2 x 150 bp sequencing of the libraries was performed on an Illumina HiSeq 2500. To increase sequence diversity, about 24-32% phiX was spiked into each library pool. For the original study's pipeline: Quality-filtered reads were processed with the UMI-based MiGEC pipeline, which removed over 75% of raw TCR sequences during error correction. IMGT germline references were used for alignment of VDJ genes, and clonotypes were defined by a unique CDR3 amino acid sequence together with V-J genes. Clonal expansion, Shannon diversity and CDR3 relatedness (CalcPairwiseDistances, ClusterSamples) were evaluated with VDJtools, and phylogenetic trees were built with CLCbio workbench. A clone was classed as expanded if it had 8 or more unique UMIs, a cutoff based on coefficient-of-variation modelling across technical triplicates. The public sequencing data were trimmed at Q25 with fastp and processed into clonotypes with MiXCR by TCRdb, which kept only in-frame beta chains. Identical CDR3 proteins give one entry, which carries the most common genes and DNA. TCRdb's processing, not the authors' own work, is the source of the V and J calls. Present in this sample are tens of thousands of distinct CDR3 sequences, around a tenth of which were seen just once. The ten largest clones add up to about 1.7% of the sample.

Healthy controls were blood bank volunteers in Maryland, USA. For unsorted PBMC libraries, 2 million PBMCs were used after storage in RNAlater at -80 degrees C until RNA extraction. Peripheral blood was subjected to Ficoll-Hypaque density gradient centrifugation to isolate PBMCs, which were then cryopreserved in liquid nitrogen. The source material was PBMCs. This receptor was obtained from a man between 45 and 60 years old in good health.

The CDR3 region has the sequence CASSVLQGIDNNQPQHF. The sequence in DNA is TGTGCCAGCAGTGTTTTACAGGGAATCGATAACAATCAGCCCCAGCATTTT. In this chain, TRBV28 is recombined with TRBJ1-5, and the D gene may be TRBD1, 6 bases matching. Spanning cysteine to phenylalanine, the CDR3 consists of 17 amino acids. Kept here is only the CDR3 DNA, which spans 51 bases and is read in frame from base 1. Trimming takes 5 bases from V and 3 bases from J, and the germline ends sit 20 bases apart. CDR1 and CDR2 are read off the germline V gene as MDHEN and SYDVKM.